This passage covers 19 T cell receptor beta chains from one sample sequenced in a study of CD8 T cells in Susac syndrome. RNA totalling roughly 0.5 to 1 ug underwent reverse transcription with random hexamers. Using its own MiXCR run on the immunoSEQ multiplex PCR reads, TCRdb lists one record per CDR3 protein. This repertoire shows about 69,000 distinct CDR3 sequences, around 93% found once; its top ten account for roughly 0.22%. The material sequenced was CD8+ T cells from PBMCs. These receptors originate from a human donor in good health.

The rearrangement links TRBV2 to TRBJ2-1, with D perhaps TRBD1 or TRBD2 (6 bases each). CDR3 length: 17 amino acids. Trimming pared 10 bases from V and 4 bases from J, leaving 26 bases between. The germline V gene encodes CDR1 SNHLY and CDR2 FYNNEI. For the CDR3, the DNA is TGTGCCATCCCCTGGGGGCTTGGCGGGGCAAGGTACAATGAGCAGTTCTTC. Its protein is CAIPWGLGGARYNEQFF.

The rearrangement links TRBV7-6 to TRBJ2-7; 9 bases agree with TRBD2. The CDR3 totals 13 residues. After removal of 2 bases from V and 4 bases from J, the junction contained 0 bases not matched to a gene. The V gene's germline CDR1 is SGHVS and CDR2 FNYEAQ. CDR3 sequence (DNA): TGTGCCAGCAGCTTAACTAGCGGGTACGAGCAGTACGTC. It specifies CASSLTSGYEQYV.

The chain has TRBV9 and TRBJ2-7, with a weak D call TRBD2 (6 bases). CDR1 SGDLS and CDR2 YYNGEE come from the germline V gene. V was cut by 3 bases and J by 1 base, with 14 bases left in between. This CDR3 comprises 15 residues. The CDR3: CASSEGSSASYEQYV. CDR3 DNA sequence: TGTGCCAGCAGCGAGGGGTCTAGCGCGTCCTACGAGCAGTACGTC.

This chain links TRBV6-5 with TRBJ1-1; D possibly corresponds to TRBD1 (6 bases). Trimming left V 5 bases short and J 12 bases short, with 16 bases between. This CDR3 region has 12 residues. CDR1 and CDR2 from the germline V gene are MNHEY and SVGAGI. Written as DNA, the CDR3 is TGTGCCAGCAGTGCGACAGGCATCGAGACTTTCTTT. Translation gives CASSATGIETFF.

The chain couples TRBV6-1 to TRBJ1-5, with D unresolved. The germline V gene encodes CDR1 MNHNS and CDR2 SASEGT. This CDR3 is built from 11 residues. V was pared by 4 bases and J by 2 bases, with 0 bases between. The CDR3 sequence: CASSGNQPQHF. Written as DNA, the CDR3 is TGTGCCAGCAGTGGCAATCAGCCCCAGCATTTT.

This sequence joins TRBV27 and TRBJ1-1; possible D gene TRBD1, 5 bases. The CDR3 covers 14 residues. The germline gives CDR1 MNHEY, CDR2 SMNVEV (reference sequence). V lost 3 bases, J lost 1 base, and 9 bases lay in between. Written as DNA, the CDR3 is TGTGCCAGCAGTTTGGGGCCTTCGAACACTGAAGCTTTCTTT. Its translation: CASSLGPSNTEAFF.

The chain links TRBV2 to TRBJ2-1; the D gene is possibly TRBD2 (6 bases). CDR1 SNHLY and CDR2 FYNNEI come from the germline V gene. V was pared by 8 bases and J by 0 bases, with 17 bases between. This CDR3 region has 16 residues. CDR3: CASLPGRGSSYNEQFF. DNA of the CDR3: TGTGCCAGCCTCCCGGGGCGGGGAAGCTCCTACAATGAGCAGTTCTTC. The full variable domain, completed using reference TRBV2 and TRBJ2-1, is EPEVTQTPSHQVTQMGQEVILRCVPISNHLYFYWYRQILGQKVEFLVSFYNNEISEKSEIFDDQFSVERPDGSNFTLKIRSTKLEDSAMYFCASLPGRGSSYNEQFFGPGTRLTVL.

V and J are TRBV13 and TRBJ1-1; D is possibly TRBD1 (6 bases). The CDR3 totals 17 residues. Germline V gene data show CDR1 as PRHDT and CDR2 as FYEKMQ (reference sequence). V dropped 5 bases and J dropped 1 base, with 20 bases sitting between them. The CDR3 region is CASSILAAGVSNTEAFF. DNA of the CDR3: TGTGCCAGCAGCATACTAGCGGCAGGGGTGTCGAACACTGAAGCTTTCTTT.

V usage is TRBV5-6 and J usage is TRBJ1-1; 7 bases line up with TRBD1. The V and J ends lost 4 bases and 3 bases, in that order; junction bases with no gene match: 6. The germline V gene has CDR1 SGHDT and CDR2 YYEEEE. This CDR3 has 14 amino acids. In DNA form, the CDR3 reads TGTGCCAGCAGCACGGGACAGAGCTACACTGAAGCTTTCTTT. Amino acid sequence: CASSTGQSYTEAFF.

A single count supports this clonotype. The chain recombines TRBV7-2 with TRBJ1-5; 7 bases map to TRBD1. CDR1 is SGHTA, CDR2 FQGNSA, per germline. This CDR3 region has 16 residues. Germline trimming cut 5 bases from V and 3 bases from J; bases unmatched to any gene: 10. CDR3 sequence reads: CASSLDRDRFNQPQHF. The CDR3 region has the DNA TGTGCCAGCAGCCTCGACAGGGACCGCTTCAATCAGCCCCAGCATTTT.

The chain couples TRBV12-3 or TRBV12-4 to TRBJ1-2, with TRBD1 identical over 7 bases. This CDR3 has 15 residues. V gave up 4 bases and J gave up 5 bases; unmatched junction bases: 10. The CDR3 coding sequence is TGTGCCAGCAGTTCGACTCGGGACAGCCCGTATGGCTACACCTTC. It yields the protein CASSSTRDSPYGYTF.

The CDR3 DNA sequence: TGTGCCAGCAGTTTGGGGATAGACCGTAACTATGGCTACACCTTC. Encoded protein: CASSLGIDRNYGYTF. The rearrangement joins TRBV28 to TRBJ1-2; unclear D gene. The CDR3 spans 15 residues. The germline gives CDR1 MDHEN, CDR2 SYDVKM. The V end was cut by 3 bases, the J end by 1 base, with 12 bases between.

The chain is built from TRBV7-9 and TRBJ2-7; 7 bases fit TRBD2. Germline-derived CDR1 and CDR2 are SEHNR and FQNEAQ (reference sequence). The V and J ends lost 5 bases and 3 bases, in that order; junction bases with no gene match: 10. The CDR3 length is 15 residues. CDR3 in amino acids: CASSGPSGVNYEQYF. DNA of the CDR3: TGTGCCAGCAGCGGACCAAGCGGGGTAAACTACGAGCAGTACTTC.

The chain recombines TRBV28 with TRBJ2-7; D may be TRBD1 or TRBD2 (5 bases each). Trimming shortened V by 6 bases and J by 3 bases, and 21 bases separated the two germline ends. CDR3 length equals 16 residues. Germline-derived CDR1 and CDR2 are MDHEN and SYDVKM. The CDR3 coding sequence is TGTGCCAGCAGACCCCCCGGGGCAGCGAACCTCTACGAGCAGTACTTC. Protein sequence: CASRPPGAANLYEQYF. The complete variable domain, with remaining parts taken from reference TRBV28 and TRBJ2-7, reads DVKVTQSSRYLVKRTGEKVFLECVQDMDHENMFWYRQDPGLGLRLIYFSYDVKMKEKGDIPEGYSVSREKKERFSLILESASTNQTSMYLCASRPPGAANLYEQYFGPGTRLTVT.

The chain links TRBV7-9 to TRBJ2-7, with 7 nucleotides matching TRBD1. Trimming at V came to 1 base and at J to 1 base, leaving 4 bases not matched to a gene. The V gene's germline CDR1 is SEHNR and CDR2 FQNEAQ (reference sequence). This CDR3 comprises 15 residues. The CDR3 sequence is CASSLGQGGSYEQYV. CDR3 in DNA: TGTGCCAGCAGCTTAGGACAGGGCGGATCCTACGAGCAGTACGTC.

CDR3 bases: TGCAGCGTCTTGGGAGGTGAAGCTTTCTTT. As protein: CSVLGGEAFF. The V gene is TRBV29-1, the J gene TRBJ1-1, with no clear D. V was pared by 6 bases and J by 7 bases, with 9 bases between. Per germline, CDR1 SQVTM and CDR2 ANQGSEA. The length of the CDR3 is 10 residues.

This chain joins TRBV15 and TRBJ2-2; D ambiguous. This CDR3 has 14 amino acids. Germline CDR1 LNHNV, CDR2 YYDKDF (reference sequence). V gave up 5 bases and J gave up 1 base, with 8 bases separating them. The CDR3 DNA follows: TGTGCCACCAGCTGGACGGAGAACACCGGGGAGCTGTTTTTT. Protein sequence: CATSWTENTGELFF.

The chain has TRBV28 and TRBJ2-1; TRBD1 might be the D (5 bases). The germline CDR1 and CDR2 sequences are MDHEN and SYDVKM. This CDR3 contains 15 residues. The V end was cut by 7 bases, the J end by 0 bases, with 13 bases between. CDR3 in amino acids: CASNPDSISYNEQFF. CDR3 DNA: TGTGCCAGCAACCCAGACAGCATCTCCTACAATGAGCAGTTCTTC. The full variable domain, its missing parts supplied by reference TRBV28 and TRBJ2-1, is DVKVTQSSRYLVKRTGEKVFLECVQDMDHENMFWYRQDPGLGLRLIYFSYDVKMKEKGDIPEGYSVSREKKERFSLILESASTNQTSMYLCASNPDSISYNEQFFGPGTRLTVL.

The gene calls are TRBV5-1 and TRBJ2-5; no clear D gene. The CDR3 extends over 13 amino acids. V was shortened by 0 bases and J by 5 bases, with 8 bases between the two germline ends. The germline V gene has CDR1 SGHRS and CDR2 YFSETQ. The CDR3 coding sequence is TGCGCCAGCAGCTTGGCCCCGAGGGAGACCCAGTACTTC. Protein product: CASSLAPRETQYF.